The clone carrying this T cell receptor beta chain showed up just a few times. Antigen: not known. The sample belongs to a study of blood T cells in healthy people across ages. Notes on the study in general: Diversity was higher, and naive CD4+ cells more numerous, in long-lived donors than in aged donors.

The study recruited healthy Caucasian donors from Russia who were aged roughly 6 to 100. Every donor gave ten milliliters of peripheral blood. The J segment lost 10 bases and the V segment lost 6 bases, leaving 11 bases of the junction unmatched. CDR3 length: 15 residues. Germline V CDR1 and CDR2: MNHEY, SVGEGT. A sample-barcoded 5' primer and a J-beta primer mix were used in a second PCR of about 6 to 12 cycles. MiXCR, applied by TCRdb to the 5' RACE reads, yields one record per CDR3 protein. Among approximately 580,000 distinct CDR3 sequences, less than 25% were seen once, and the ten largest hold roughly 10%. These data also featured in a second study, about T cells of mothers and their children.

The clonotype originates from a boy younger than 18 in good health. The V and J genes are TRBV6-2 or TRBV6-3 and TRBJ1-6, with 8 bases aligning to TRBD1. Source material: blood. The chain's CDR3 is CASRRLYQGASPLHF. CDR3 bases: TGTGCCAGCAGACGACTGTATCAGGGGGCCTCACCCCTCCACTTT.